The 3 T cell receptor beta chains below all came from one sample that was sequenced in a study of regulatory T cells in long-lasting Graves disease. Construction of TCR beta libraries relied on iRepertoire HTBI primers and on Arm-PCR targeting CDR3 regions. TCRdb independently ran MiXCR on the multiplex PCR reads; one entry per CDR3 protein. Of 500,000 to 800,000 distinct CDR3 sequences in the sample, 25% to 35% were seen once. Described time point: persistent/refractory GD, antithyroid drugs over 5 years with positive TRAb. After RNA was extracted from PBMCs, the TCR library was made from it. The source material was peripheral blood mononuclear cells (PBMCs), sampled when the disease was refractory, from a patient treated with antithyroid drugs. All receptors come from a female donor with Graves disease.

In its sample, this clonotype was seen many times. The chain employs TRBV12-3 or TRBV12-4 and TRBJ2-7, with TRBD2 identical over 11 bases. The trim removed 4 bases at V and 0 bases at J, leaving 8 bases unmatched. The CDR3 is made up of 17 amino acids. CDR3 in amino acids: CASSSGTSGSSSYEQYF. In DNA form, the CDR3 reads TGTGCCAGCAGTTCAGGGACTAGCGGTTCCAGCTCCTACGAGCAGTACTTC.

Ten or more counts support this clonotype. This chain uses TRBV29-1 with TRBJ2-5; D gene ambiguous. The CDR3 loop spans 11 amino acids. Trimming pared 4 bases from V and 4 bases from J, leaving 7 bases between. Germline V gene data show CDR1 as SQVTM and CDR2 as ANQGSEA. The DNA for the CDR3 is TGCAGCGTTGTGGATCCAGAGACCCAGTACTTC. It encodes CSVVDPETQYF.

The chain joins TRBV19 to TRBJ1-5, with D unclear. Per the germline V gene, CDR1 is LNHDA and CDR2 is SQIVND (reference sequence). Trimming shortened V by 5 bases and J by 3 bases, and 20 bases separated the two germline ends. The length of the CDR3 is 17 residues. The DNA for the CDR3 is TGTGCCAGTAGTCCGTTTGTGTACAGAGACTACAATCAGCCCCAGCATTTT. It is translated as CASSPFVYRDYNQPQHF.